The clone carrying this T cell receptor (beta chain) was recorded a few times. The antigen is not known. This record comes from a study of blood T cells in healthy people across ages. General observations from the study: Measured against age, TCR beta diversity per million T cells decreased in a roughly linear manner.

V was cut by 4 bases and J by 7 bases, with 17 bases left in between. CDR3 length: 15 residues. Germline V gene sequence: CDR1 ENHRY, CDR2 SYGVKD. A second PCR of 7 to 11 cycles used a sample-barcoded 5' primer and a J-beta primer mix. TCRdb fed the 5' RACE reads into MiXCR, producing one record per CDR3 protein. The sample holds fewer than 2 million distinct CDR3 sequences, about two fifths seen once. The genes are TRBV10-3 and TRBJ2-1; the D gene could be TRBD1 or TRBD2 (5 bases each). Source material: blood. The receptor comes from a human donor in good health. CDR3 residues: CAISGGAAFRNEQFF. For the CDR3, the DNA is TGTGCCATCAGTGGAGGGGCCGCGTTCCGAAATGAGCAGTTCTTC.